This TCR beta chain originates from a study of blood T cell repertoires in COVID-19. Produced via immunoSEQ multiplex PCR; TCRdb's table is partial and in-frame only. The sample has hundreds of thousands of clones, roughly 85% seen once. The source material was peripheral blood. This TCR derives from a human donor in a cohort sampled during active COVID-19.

DNA of the CDR3: TGTGCCAGCAGTTACCTCCCGTGGGAGCAGAATACGCAGTATTTT. Protein: CASSYLPWEQNTQYF. The chain carries TRBV6-8 and TRBJ2-3; TRBD2 might be the D (5 bases). Germline V gene lookup returns CDR1 MNHGY and CDR2 SAAAGT. Trimming left V 2 bases short and J 7 bases short, with 16 bases between. The CDR3 spans 15 residues.